The table lists the clone carrying this TCR beta chain with a few counts. Its antigen remains unidentified. The data originate from a study of T-cell memory formation after mild COVID-19. The CDR3 is made up of 15 amino acids. Trimming at V came to 2 bases and at J to 4 bases, leaving 4 bases not matched to a gene. Germline CDR1 SGHVS, CDR2 FQNEAQ. The TCR alpha and TCR beta cDNA libraries, bearing sample barcodes and UMIs, were generated by 5'RACE using constant-segment primers. TCRdb itself ran the 5' RACE reads through MiXCR, one entry per CDR3 protein. The sample includes more than 35,000 distinct CDR3 sequences, roughly 9% seen only once; the top ten take 10% to 15%. General study findings and limits: Among contracting clones, CD4+ were mainly CM/EM and CD8+ enriched in EMRA. While clones contracting from day 15 to 85 were balanced between CD4 and CD8, later expanders leaned CD4+. Specificity for SARS-CoV-2 was not confirmed among the second-wave clones peaking on day 37.

The chain carries TRBV7-8 and TRBJ1-1; TRBD1 aligns across 10 bases. The source is an adult woman who had mild COVID-19 (a few samples of this study predate the infection). Cell type and time point are not known. Source material: PBMCs or a T cell subset sorted from them (not recorded which). CDR3 DNA: TGTGCCAGCAGCTTATCGGGGACAGGGGTCACTGAAGCTTTCTTT. Protein sequence: CASSLSGTGVTEAFF.